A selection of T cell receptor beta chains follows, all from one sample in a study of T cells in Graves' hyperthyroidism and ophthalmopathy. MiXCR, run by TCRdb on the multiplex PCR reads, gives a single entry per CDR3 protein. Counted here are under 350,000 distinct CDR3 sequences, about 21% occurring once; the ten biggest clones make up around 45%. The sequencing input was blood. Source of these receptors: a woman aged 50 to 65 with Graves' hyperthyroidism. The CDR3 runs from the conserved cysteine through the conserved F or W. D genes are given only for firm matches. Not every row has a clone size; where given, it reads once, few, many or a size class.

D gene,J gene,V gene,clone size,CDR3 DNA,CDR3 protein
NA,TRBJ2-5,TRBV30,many,TGTGCCTGGAGTCAGGGGCGTAAGGAGACCCAGTACTTC,CAWSQGRKETQYF
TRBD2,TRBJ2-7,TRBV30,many,TGTGCCTGGAGTGTACGAGCGGGGGGCTCCTACGAGCAGTACTTC,CAWSVRAGGSYEQYF
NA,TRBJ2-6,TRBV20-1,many,TGCAGTGCTAGAGGGGGGGGCAACTCTGGGGCCAACGTCCTGACTTTC,CSARGGGNSGANVLTF
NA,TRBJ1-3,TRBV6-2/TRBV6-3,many,TGTGCCAGCAGTTACTGGCCTCTAGCGGGAAGTCGATATTTT,CASSYWPLAGSRYF
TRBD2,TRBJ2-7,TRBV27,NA,TGTGCCAGCAGTTCCCGATCAGCGGGACTAAGCTACGAGCAGTACTTC,CASSSRSAGLSYEQYF
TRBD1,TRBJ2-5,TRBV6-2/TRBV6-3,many,TGTGCCAGCAGTTATCTACCCGGGACAGGGTGGGAGACCCAGTACTTC,CASSYLPGTGWETQYF
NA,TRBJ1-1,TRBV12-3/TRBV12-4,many,TGTGCCAGCAGTTTATCTGAAGGGACTGAAGCTTTCTTT,CASSLSEGTEAFF
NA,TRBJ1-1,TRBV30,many,TGTGCCTGGAGTGTAGCGGAGAACACTGAAGCTTTCTTT,CAWSVAENTEAFF
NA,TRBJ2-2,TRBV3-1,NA,TGTGCCAGCAGCCAAGAAGCAGGGATATTCGGGGAGCTGTTTTTT,CASSQEAGIFGELFF
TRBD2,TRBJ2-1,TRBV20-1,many,TGCAGTGCTAATTTCGGGGGGGCCGGGAGTAATGAGCAGTTCTTC,CSANFGGAGSNEQFF
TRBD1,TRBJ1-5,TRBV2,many,TGTGCCAGCCGAGGGGGGACAGGATTATATAGCAATCAGCCCCAGCATTTT,CASRGGTGLYSNQPQHF
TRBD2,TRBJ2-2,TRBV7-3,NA,TGTGCCAGCAGGTCTAGCGGGGGGCCCGGGGAGCTGTTTTTT,CASRSSGGPGELFF
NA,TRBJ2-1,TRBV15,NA,TGTGCCACCAGCAGAGATCCGAGGGATGAGCAGTTCTTC,CATSRDPRDEQFF
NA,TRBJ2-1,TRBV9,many,TGTGCCAGCAGCGAGCGGACAGTTGGTGAGCAGTTCTTC,CASSERTVGEQFF
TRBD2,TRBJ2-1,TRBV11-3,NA,TGTGCCAGCAGCCCGCGGGAGATGCACAATGAGCAGTTCTTC,CASSPREMHNEQFF
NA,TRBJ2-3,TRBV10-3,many,TGTGCCATCAGTGAGTCAAGAACTGGCACAGATACGCAGTATTTT,CAISESRTGTDTQYF
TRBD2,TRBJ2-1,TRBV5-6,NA,TGTGCCAGCAGCTCCCTTCTAGCGGGAGGGCCGGAAAGCTCCTACAATGAGCAGTTCTTC,CASSSLLAGGPESSYNEQFF
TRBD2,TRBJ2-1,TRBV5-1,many,TGCGCCAGCAGCATATCGGGAGGGGTAAATGAGCAGTTCTTC,CASSISGGVNEQFF
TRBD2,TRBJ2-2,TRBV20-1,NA,TGCAGTGCTAGTCCGTCGGGGGGGGCAAAGGCGAACACCGGGGAGCTGTTTTTT,CSASPSGGAKANTGELFF
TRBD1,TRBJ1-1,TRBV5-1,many,TGCGCCAGCGGGACAGATAATACGAGGGCTGAAGCTTTCTTT,CASGTDNTRAEAFF
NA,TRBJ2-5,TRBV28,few,TGTGCCAGCGGAAATCGAAGGGAGACCCAGTACTTC,CASGNRRETQYF
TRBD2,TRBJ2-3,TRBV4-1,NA,TGCGCCACCGGAAGGGAGGGGCTAGCTACAGATACGCAGTATTTT,CATGREGLATDTQYF
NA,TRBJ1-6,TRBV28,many,TGTGCCAGCAGTTTCGCACACAATTCACCCCTCCACTTT,CASSFAHNSPLHF
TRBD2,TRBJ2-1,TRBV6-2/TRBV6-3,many,TGTGCCAGCAGTTACAGACCCGGGACTAGCGGGAATCGCAATGAGCAGTTCTTC,CASSYRPGTSGNRNEQFF
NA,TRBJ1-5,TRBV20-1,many,TGCAGTGCTAGCGGGGGAAAGGAGCCCCAGCATTTT,CSASGGKEPQHF
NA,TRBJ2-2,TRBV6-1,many,TGTGCCGGGTCCCAGGCGAACACCGGGGAGCTGTTTTTT,CAGSQANTGELFF
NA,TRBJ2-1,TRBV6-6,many,TGTGCCAGCAGTTACGAAGGGCGGGGACAATCCAATGAGCAGTTCTTC,CASSYEGRGQSNEQFF
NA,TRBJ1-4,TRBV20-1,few,TGCAGTGCTAGAGAAGGGTTTATAACTAATGAAAAACTGTTTTTT,CSAREGFITNEKLFF
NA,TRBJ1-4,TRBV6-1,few,TGTGCCAGCAGTCCCCCCGGGGGAACTAATGAAAAACTGTTTTTT,CASSPPGGTNEKLFF
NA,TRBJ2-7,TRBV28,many,TGTGCCAGCAGTCTACTTCCCCCGGGATCCGAGCAGTACTTC,CASSLLPPGSEQYF
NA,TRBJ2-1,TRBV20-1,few,TGCAGTGCCCGCTCCATTGAGCAGTTCTTC,CSARSIEQFF
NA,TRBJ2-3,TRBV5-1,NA,TGCGCCAGCAGCTTTTCTGGGAAAGGCACAGATACGCAGTATTTT,CASSFSGKGTDTQYF
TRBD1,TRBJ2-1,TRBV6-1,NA,TGTGCCAGCAGAGTACAGGGGACAGGAGGCAATGAGCAGTTCTTC,CASRVQGTGGNEQFF
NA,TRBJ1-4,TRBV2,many,TGTGCCAGCAGTGAAAGTAGGGGAGTGAATGAAAAACTGTTTTTT,CASSESRGVNEKLFF
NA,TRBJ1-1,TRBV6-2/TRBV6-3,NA,TGTGCCAGCAGTTACTCAGCAGGGGTAGTAAACACTGAAGCTTTCTTT,CASSYSAGVVNTEAFF
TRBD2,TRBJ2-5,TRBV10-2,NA,TGCGCCAGCAGTGAGGGGGCTAGCGGGAGAGAGACCCAGTACTTC,CASSEGASGRETQYF
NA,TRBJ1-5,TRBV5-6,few,TGTGCCAGCTCGGTAGGGCCTAGGAGCAATCAGCCCCAGCATTTT,CASSVGPRSNQPQHF
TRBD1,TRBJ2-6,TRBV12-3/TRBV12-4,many,TGTGCCAGCAGCTCCGACAGGGGGCCCTTCTCTGGGGCCAACGTCCTGACTTTC,CASSSDRGPFSGANVLTF
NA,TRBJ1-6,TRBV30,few,TGTGCCTGGATAGGGCCTGGAGGAAATTCACCCCTCCACTTT,CAWIGPGGNSPLHF
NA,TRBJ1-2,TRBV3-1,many,TGTGCCAGCAGCCAAGGACAAGCCCGGGGTCCTCGTGGCTACACCTTC,CASSQGQARGPRGYTF